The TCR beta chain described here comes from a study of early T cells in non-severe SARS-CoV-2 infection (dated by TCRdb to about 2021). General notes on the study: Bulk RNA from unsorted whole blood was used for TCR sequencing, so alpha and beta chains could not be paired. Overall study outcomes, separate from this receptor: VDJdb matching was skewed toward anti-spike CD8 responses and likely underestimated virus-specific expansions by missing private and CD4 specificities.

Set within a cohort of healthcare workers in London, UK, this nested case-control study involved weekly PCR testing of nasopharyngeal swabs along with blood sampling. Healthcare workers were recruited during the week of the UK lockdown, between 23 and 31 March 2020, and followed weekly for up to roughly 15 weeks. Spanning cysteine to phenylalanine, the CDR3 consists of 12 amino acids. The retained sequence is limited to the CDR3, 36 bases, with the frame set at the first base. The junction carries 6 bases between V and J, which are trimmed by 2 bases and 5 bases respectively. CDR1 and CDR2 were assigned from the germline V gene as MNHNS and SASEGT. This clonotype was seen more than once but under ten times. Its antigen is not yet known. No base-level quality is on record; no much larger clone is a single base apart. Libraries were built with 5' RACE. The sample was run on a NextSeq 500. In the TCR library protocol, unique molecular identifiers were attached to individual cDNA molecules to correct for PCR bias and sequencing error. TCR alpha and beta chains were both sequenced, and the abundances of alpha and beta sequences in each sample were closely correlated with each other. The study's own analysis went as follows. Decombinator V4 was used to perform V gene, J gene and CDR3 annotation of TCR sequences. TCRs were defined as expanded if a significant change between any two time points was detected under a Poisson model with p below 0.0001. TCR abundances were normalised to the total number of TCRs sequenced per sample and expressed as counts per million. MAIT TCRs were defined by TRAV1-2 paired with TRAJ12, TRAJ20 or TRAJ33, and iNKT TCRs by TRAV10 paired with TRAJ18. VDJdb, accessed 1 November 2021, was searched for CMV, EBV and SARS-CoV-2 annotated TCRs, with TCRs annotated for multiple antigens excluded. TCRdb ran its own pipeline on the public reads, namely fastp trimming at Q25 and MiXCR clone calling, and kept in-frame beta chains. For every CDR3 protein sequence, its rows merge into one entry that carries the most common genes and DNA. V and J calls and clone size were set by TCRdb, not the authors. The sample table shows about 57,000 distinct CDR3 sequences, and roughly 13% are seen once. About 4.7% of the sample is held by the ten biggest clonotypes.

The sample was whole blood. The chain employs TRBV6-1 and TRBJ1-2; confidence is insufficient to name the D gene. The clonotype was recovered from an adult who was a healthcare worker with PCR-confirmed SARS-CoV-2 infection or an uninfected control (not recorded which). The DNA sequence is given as TGTGCCAGCAGTGAAACCCGGTATGGCTACACCTTC. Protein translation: CASSETRYGYTF.